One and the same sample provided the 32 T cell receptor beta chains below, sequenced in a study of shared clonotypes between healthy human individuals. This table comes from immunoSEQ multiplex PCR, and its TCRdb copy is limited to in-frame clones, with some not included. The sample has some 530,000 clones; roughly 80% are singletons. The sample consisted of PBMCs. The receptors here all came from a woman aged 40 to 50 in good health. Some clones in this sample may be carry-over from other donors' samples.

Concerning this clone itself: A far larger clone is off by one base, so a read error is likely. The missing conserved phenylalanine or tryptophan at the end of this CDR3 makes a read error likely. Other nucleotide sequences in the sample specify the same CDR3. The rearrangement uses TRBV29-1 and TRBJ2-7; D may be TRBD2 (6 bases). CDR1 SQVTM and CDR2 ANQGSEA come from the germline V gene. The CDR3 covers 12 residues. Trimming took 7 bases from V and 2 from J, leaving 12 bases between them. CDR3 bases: TGCAGCGCGCGGGACGGAACCTACGAGCAGTACCTC. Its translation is CSARDGTYEQYL.

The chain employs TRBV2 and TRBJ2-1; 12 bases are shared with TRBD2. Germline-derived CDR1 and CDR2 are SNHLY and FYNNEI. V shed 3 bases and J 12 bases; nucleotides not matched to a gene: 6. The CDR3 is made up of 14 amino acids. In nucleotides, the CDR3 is TGTGCCAGCAGTGATGAGGCTAGCGGGAGGGGGCAGTTCTTC. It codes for CASSDEASGRGQFF.

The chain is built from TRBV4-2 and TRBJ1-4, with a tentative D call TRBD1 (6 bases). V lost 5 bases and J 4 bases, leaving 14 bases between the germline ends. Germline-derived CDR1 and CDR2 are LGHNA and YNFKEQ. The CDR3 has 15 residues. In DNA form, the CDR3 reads TGTGCCAGCAGCTTGGAGAGGGGGAATAATGAAAAACTGTTTTTT. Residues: CASSLERGNNEKLFF.

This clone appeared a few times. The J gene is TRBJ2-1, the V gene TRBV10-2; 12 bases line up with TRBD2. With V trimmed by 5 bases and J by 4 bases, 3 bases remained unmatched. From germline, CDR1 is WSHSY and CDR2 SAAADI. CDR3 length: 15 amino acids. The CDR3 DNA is TGCGCCAGCAGTCCTAGCGGGGGGGGATACAATGAGCAGTTCTTC. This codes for CASSPSGGGYNEQFF.

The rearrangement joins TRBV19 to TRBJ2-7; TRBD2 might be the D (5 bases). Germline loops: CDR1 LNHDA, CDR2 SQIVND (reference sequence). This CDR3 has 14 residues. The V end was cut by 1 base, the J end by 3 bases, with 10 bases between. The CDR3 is CASSIGEGFYEQYF. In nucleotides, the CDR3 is TGTGCCAGTAGTATAGGCGAGGGATTCTACGAGCAGTACTTC.

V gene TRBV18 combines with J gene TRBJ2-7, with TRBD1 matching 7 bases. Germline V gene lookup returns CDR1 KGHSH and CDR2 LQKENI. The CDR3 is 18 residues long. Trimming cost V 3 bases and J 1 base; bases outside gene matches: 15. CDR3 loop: CASSPTGPTHPTSYEQYF. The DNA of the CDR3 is TGTGCCAGCTCACCGACAGGGCCGACCCACCCAACGTCCTACGAGCAGTACTTC. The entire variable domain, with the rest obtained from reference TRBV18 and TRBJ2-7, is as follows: NAGVMQNPRHLVRRRGQEARLRCSPMKGHSHVYWYRQLPEEGLKFMVYLQKENIIDESGMPKERFSAEFPKEGPSILRIQQVVRGDSAAYFCASSPTGPTHPTSYEQYFGPGTRLTVT.

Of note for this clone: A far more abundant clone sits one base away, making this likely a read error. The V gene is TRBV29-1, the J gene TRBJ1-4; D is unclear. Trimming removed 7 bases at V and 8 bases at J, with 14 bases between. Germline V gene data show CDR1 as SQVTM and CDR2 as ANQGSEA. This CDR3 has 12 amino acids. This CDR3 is CSARDLDEKLFF. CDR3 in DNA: TGCAGCGCTCGGGATCTAGACGAAAAACTGTTTTTT.

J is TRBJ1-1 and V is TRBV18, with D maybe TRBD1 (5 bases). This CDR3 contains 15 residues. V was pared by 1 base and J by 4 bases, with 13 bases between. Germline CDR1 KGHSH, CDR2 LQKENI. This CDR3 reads CASSPRGDLGTEAFF. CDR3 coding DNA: TGTGCCAGCTCACCACGGGGGGACCTCGGCACTGAAGCTTTCTTT. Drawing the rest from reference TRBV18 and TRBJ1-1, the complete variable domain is NAGVMQNPRHLVRRRGQEARLRCSPMKGHSHVYWYRQLPEEGLKFMVYLQKENIIDESGMPKERFSAEFPKEGPSILRIQQVVRGDSAAYFCASSPRGDLGTEAFFGQGTRLTVV.

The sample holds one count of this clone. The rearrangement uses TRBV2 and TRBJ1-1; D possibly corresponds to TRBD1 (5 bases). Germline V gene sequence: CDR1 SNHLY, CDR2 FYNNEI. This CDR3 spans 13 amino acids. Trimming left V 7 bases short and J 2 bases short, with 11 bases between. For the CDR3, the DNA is TGTGCCAGCAACAGCCAGGGCAACACTGAAGCTTTCTTT. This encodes CASNSQGNTEAFF.

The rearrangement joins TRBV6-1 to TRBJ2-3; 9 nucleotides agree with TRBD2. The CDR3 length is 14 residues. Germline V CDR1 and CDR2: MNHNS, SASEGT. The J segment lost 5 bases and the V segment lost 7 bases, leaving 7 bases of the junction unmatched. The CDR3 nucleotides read TGTGCCAGCACGTTAGCGGGAGATGGAGATACGCAGTATTTT. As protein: CASTLAGDGDTQYF.

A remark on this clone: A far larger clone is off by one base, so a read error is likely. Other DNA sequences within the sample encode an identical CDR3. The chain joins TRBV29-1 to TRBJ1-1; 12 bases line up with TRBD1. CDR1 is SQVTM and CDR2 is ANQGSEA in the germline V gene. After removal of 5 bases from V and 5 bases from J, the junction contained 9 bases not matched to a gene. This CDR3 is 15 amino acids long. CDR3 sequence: CSVSPVGQGATEAFF. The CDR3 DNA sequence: TGCAGCGTTTCCCCCGTGGGACAGGGGGCAACTGAAGCTTTCTTT.

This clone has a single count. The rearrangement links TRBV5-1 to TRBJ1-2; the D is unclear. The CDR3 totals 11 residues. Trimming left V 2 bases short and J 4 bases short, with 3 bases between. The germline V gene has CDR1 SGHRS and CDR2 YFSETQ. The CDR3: CASSFGYGYTF. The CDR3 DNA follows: TGCGCCAGCAGCTTCGGCTATGGCTACACCTTC.

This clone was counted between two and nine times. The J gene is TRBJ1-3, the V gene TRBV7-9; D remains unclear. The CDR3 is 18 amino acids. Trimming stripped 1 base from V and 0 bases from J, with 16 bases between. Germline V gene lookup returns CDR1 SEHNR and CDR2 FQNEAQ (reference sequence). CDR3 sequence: CASSLGLFTFRSGNTIYF. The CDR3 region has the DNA TGTGCCAGCAGCTTAGGTTTGTTTACATTCCGCTCTGGAAACACCATATATTTT.

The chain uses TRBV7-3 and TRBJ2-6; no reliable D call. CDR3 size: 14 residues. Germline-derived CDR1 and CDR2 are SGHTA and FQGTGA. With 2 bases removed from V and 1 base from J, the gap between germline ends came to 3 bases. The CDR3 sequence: CASSLGSGANVLTF. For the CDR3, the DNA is TGTGCCAGCAGCTTAGGGTCTGGGGCCAACGTCCTGACTTTC.

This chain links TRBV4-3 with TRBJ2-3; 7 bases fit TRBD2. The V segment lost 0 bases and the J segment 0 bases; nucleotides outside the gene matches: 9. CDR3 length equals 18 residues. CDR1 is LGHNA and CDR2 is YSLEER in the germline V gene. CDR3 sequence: CASSQDGAGERSTDTQYF. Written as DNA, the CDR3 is TGCGCCAGCAGCCAAGATGGGGCGGGAGAACGTAGCACAGATACGCAGTATTTT.

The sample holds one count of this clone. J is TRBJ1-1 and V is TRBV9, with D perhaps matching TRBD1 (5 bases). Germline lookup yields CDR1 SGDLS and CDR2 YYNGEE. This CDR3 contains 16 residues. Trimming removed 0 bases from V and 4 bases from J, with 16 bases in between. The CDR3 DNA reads TGTGCCAGCAGCGTAGGTCCGGTTCGGGGGGGCACTGAAGCTTTCTTT. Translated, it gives CASSVGPVRGGTEAFF.

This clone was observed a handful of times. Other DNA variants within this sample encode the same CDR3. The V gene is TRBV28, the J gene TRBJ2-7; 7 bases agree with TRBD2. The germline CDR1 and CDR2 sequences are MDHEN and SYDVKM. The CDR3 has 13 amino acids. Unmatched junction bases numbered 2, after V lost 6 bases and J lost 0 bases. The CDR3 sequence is CASRLAGSYEQYF. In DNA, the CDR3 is TGTGCCAGCAGATTAGCGGGCTCCTACGAGCAGTACTTC.

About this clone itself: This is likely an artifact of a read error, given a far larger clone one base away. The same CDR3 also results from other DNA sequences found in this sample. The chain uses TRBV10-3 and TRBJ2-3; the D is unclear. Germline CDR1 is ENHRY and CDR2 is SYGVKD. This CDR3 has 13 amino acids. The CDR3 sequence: CAISESSTDTQYF. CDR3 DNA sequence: TGTGCCATTAGTGAGTCGAGCACAGATACGCAGTATTTT.

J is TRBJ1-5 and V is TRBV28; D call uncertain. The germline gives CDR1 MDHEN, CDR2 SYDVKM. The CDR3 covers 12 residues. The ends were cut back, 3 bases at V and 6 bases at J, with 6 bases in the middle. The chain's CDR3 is CASSFLGQPQHF. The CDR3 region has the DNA TGTGCCAGCAGTTTTTTGGGTCAGCCCCAGCATTTT.

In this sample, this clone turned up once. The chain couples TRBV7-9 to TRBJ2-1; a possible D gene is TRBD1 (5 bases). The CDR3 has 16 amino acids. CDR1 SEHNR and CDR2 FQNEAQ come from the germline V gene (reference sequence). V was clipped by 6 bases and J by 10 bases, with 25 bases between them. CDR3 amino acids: CASSTTGAQKGGEQFF. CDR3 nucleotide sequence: TGTGCCAGCAGTACTACAGGAGCGCAGAAGGGCGGAGAGCAGTTCTTC.

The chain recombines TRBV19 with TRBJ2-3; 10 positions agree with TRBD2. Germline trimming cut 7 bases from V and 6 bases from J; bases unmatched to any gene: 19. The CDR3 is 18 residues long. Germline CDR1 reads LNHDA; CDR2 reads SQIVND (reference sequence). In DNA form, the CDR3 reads TGTGCCAGTAATCCTAGGGGAAGGGTAGCGGGAGGATTGGATACGCAGTATTTT. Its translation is CASNPRGRVAGGLDTQYF.

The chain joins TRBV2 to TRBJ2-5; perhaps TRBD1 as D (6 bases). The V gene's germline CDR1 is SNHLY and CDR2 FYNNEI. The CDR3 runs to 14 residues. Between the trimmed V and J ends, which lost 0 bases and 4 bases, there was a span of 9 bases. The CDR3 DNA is TGTGCCAGCAGTGAAGCGGTAGGGGGAGAGACCCAGTACTTC. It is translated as CASSEAVGGETQYF. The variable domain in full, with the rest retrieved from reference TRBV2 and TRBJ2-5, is EPEVTQTPSHQVTQMGQEVILRCVPISNHLYFYWYRQILGQKVEFLVSFYNNEISEKSEIFDDQFSVERPDGSNFTLKIRSTKLEDSAMYFCASSEAVGGETQYFGPGTRLLVL.

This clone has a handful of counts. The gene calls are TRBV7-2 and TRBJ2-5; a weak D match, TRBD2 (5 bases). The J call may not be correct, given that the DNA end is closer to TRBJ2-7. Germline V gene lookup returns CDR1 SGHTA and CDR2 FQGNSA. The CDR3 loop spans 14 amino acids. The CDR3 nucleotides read TGTGCCAGCAGCTTGGGCGGGCGGATATACGAGCAGTACTTC. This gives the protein CASSLGGRIYEQYF.

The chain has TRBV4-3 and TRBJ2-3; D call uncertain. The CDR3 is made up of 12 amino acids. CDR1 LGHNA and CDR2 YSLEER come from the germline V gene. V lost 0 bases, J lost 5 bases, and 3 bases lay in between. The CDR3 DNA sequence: TGCGCCAGCAGCCAAGAAGGAGATACGCAGTATTTT. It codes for CASSQEGDTQYF.

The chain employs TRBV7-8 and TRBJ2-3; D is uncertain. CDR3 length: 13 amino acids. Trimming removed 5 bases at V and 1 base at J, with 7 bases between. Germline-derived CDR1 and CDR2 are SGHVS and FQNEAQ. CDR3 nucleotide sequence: TGTGCCAGCAGCCCGACTGGCACAGATACGCAGTATTTT. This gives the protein CASSPTGTDTQYF.

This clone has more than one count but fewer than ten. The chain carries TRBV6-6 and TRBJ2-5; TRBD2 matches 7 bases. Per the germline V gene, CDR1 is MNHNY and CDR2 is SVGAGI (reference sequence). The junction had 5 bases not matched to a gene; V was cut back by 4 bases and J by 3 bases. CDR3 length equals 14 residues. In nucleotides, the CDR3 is TGTGCCAGCAGTTTGGGAGGGCGGGAAGAGACCCAGTACTTC. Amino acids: CASSLGGREETQYF.

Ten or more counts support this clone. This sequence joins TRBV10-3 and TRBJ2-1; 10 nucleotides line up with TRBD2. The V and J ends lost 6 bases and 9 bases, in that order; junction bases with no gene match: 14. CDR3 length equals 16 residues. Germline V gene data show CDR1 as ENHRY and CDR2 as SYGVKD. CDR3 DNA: TGTGCCATCAGCGACCCCAGTGCTAGCGGGAGTGGTGAGCAGTTCTTC. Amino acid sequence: CAISDPSASGSGEQFF.

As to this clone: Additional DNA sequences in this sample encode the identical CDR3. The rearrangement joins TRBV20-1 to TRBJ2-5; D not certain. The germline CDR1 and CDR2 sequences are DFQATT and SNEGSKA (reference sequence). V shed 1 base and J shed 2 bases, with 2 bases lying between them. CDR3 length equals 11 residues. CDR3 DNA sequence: TGCAGTGCTAGAGCGCAAGAGACCCAGTACTTC. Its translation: CSARAQETQYF.

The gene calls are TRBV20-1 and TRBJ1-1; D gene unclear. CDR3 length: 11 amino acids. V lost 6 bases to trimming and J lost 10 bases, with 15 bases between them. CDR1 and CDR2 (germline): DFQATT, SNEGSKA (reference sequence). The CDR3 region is CSARSNWGAFF. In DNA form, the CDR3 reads TGCAGTGCCCGTTCAAATTGGGGAGCTTTCTTT.

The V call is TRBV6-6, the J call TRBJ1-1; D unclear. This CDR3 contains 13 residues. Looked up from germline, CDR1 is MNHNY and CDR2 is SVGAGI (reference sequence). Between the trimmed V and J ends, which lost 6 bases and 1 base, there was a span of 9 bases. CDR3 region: CASSPRRNTEAFF. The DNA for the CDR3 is TGTGCCAGCAGCCCTCGGCGGAACACTGAAGCTTTCTTT.

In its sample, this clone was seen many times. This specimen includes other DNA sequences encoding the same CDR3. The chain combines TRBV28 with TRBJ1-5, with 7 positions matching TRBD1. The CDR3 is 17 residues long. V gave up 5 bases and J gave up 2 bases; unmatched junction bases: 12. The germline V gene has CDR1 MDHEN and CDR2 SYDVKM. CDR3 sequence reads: CASSLRGETVGNQPQHF. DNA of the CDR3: TGTGCCAGCAGTCTCAGGGGGGAGACAGTAGGCAATCAGCCCCAGCATTTT.

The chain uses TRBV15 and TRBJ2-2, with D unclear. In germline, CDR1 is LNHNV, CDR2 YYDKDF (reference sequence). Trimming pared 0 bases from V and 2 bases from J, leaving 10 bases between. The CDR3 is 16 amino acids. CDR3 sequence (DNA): TGTGCCACCAGCAGAGATCTGGGCCGTAACACCGGGGAGCTGTTTTTT. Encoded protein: CATSRDLGRNTGELFF. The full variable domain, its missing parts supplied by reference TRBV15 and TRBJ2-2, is DAMVIQNPRYQVTQFGKPVTLSCSQTLNHNVMYWYQQKSSQAPKLLFHYYDKDFNNEADTPDNFQSRRPNTSFCFLDIRSPGLGDTAMYLCATSRDLGRNTGELFFGEGSRLTVL.